The clone carrying this TCR beta chain was seen only once. The antigen remains undetermined. Donors consisted of healthy bone marrow donors. The data were taken from a study of cytomegalovirus exposure and HLA in healthy donors. Study-wide points: Presence/absence analyses assumed roughly uniform sequencing depth across donors, which may not hold. HLA restriction was apparent for most CMV-associated TCR beta chains in a later analysis. Earlier analysis yielded a pattern in which most TCR beta V segments were productive about 87% or about 30% of the time.

The primer mix had 60 Vbeta and 13 Jbeta primers. Sequencing was performed with immunoSEQ multiplex PCR; in TCRdb, only in-frame clones are kept and a portion is missing. The table has about 160,000 clones, 68% seen once. This CDR3 contains 11 residues. The ends were cut back, 4 bases at V and 7 bases at J, with 8 bases in the middle. Germline values: CDR1 SGHRS, CDR2 YFSETQ. J is TRBJ2-5 and V is TRBV5-1; D possibly corresponds to TRBD1 (5 bases). The origin of this receptor is a woman in her late teens or twenties in good health and CMV-seropositive. Source material: PBMCs. CDR3 sequence: CASSDQGTQYF. For the CDR3, the DNA is TGCGCCAGCAGCGACCAGGGGACCCAGTACTTC. Variable domain in full (rest from reference TRBV5-1 and TRBJ2-5): KAGVTQTPRYLIKTRGQQVTLSCSPISGHRSVSWYQQTPGQGLQFLFEYFSETQRNKGNFPGRFSGRQFSNSRSEMNVSTLELGDSALYLCASSDQGTQYFGPGTRLLVL.